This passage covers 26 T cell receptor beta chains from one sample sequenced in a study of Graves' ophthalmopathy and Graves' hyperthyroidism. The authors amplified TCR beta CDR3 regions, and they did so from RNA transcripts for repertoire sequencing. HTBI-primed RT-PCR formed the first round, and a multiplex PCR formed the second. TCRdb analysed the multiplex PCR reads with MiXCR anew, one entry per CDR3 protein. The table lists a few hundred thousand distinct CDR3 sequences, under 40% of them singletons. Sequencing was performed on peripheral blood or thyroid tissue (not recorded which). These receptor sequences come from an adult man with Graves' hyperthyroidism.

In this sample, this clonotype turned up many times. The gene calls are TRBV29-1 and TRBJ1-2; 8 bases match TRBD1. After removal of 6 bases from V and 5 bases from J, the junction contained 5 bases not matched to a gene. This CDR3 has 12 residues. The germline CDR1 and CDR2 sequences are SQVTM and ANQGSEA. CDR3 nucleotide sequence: TGCAGCGTCCCCGACAGGGGTTATGGCTACACCTTC. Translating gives CSVPDRGYGYTF. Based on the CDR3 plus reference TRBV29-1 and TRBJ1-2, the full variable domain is SAVISQKPSRDICQRGTSLTIQCQVDSQVTMMFWYRQQPGQSLTLIATANQGSEATYESGFVIDKFPISRPNLTFSTLTVSNMSPEDSSIYLCSVPDRGYGYTFGSGTRLTVV.

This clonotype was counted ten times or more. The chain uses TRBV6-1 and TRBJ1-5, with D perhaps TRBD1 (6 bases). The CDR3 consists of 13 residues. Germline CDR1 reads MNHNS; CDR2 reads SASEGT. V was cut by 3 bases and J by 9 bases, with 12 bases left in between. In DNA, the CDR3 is TGTGCCAGCAGTGATGGGGGGCTTTGGCCCCAGCATTTT. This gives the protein CASSDGGLWPQHF.

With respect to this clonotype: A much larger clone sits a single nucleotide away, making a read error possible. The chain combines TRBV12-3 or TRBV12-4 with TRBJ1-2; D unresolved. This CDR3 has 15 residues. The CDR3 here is CASSQDSDANYGYTF. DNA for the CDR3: TGCGCCAGCAGCCAAGACTCAGATGCTAACTATGGCTACACCTTC.

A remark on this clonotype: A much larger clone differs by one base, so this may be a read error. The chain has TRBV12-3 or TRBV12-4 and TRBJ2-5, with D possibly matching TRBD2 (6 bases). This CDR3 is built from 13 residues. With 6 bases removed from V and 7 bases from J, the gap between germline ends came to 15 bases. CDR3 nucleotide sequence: TGTGCCAGCAGGGAAGGAAAAGCGGGGACCCAGTACTTC. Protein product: CASREGKAGTQYF.

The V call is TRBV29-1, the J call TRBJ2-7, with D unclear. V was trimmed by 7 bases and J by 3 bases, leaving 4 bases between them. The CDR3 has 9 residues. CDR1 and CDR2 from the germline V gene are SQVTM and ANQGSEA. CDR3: CSASYEQYF. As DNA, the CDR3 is TGCAGCGCCAGCTACGAGCAGTACTTC.

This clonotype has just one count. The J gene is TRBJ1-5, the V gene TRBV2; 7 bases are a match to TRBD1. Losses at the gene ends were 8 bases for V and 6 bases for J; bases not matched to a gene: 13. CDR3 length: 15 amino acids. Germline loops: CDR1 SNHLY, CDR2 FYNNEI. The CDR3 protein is CASSPRQGGTQPQHF. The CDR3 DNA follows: TGTGCCAGCTCACCACGGCAAGGGGGCACTCAGCCCCAGCATTTT.

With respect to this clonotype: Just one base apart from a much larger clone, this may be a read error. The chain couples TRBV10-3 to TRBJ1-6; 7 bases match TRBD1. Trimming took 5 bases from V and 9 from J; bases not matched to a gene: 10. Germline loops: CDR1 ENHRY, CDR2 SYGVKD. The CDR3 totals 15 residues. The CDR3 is CAISFVSGGGSPLHF. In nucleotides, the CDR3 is TGTGCCATCAGTTTTGTTTCAGGGGGAGGTTCACCCCTCCACTTT.

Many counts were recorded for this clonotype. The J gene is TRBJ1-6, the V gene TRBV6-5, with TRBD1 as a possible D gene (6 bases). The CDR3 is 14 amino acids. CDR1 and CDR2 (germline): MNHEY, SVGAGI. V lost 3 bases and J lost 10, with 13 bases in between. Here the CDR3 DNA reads TGTGCCAGCAGTTATGCGGGACAAAGCTCACCCCTCCACTTT. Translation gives CASSYAGQSSPLHF.

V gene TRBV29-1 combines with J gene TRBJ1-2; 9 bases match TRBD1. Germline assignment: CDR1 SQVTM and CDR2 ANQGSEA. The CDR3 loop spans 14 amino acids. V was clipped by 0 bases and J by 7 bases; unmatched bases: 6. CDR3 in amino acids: CSVEDRDRASGYTF. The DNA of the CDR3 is TGCAGCGTTGAAGACCGGGACAGGGCATCTGGCTACACCTTC.

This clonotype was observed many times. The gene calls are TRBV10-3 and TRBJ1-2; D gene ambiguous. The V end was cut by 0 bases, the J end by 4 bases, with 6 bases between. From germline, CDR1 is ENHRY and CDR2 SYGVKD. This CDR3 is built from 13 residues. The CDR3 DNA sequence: TGTGCCATCAGTGAGTCAGGGCTCTATGGCTACACCTTC. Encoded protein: CAISESGLYGYTF.

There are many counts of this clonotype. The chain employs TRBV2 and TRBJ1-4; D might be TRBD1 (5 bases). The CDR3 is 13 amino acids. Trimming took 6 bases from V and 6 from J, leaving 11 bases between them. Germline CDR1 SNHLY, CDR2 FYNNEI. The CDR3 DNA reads TGTGCCAGCAGAGATACAGGAGATGAAAAACTGTTTTTT. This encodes CASRDTGDEKLFF.

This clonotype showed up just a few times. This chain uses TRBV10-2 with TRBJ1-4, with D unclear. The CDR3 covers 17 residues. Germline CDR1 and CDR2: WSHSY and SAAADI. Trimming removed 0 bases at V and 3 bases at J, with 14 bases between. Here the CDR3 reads CASSESGPRFSNEKLFF. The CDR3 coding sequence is TGCGCCAGCAGTGAGTCTGGCCCAAGATTCTCTAATGAAAAACTGTTTTTT.

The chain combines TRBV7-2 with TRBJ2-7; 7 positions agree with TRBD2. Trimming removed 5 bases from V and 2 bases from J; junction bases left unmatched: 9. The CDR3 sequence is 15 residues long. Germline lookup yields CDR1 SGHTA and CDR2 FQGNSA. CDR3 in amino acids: CASSPPSAGAYEQYF. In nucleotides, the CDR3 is TGTGCCAGCAGCCCTCCTTCGGCGGGAGCCTACGAGCAGTACTTC. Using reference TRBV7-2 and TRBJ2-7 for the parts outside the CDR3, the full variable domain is GAGVSQSPSNKVTEKGKDVELRCDPISGHTALYWYRQSLGQGLEFLIYFQGNSAPDKSGLPSDRFSAERTGGSVSTLTIQRTQQEDSAVYLCASSPPSAGAYEQYFGPGTRLTVT.

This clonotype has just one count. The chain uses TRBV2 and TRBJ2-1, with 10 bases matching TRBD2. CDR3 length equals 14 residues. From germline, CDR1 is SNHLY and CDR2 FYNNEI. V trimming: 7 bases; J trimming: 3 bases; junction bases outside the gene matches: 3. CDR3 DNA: TGTGCCAGCATAACTAGCGGGAACTACAATGAGCAGTTCTTC. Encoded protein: CASITSGNYNEQFF.

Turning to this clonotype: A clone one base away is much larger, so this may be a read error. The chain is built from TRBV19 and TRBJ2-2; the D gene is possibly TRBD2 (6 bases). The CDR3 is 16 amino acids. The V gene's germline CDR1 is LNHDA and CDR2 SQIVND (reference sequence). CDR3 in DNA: TGTGCCAGTAGTGTCCGGACGTTCGCGAACACCGGGGGGCTGTTTTTT. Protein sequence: CASSVRTFANTGGLFF.

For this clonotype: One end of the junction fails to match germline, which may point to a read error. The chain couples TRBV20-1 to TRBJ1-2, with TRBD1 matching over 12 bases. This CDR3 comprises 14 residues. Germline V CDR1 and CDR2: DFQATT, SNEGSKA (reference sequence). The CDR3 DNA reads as TGCAGTGTTAGAGGGGGACAGGGGGCAGAGGGCTACACCTTC. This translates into CSVRGGQGAEGYTF.

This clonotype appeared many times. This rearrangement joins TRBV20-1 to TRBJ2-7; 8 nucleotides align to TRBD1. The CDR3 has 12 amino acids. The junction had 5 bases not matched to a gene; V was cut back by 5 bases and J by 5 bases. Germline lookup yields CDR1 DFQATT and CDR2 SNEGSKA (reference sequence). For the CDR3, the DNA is TGCAGTGCTGGACAGGGCATCGACGAGCAGTACTTC. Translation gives CSAGQGIDEQYF.

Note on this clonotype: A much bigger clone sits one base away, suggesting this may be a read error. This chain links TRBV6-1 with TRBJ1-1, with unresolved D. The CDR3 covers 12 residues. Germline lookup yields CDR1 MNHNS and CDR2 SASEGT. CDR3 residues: CACSYGEVEAFF. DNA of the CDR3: TGTGCCTGCAGCTACGGGGAGGTTGAAGCTTTCTTT.

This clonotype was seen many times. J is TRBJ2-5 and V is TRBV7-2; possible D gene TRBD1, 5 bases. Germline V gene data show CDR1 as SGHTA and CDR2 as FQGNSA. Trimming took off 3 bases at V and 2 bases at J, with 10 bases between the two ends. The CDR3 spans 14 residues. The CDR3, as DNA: TGTGCCAGCAGCTTTCGGTCAGGGCAAGAGACCCAGTACTTC. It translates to CASSFRSGQETQYF. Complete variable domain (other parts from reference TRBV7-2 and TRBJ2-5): GAGVSQSPSNKVTEKGKDVELRCDPISGHTALYWYRQSLGQGLEFLIYFQGNSAPDKSGLPSDRFSAERTGGSVSTLTIQRTQQEDSAVYLCASSFRSGQETQYFGPGTRLLVL.

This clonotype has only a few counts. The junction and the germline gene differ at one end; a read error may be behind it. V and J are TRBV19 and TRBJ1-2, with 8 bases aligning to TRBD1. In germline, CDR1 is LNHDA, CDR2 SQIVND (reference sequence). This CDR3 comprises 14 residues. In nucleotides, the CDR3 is TGTGCCAGTAGCCCCGACAGGGGTGGGTATGGCTACGCCTTC. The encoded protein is CASSPDRGGYGYAF.

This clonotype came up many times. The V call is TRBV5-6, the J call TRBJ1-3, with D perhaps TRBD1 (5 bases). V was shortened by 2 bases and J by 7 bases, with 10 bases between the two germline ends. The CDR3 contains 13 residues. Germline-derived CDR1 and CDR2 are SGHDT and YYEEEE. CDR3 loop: CASSFLGTNTIYF. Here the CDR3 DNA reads TGTGCCAGCAGCTTTCTGGGGACGAACACCATATATTTT.

CDR3 bases: TGCGCCAGCAGCCAAGATTGGACAACTAATGAAAAACTGTTTTTT. This gives the protein CASSQDWTTNEKLFF. The V and J genes are TRBV4-1 and TRBJ1-4; unclear D gene. The CDR3 consists of 15 residues. The V and J ends lost 0 bases and 0 bases respectively, with 5 bases between them. Germline assignment: CDR1 MGHRA and CDR2 YSYEKL.

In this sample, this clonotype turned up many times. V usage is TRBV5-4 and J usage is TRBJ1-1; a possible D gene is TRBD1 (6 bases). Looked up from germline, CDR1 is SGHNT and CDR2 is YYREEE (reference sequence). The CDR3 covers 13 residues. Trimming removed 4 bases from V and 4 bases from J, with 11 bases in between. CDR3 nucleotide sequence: TGTGCCAGCAGCAGGGACACCAGCACTGAAGCTTTCTTT. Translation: CASSRDTSTEAFF.

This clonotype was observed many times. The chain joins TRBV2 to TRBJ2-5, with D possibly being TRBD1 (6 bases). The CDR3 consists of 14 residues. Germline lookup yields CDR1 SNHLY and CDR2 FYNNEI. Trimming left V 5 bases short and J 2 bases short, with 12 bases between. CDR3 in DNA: TGTGCCAGCAGTCCCCGGGACAAACAAGAGACCCAGTACTTC. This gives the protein CASSPRDKQETQYF.

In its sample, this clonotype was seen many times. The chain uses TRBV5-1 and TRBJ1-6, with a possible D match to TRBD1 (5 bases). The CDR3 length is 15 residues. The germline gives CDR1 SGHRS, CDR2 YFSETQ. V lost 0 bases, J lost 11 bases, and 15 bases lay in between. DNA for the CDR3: TGCGCCAGCAGCTTGGCGGGACCGCTTCAACCACCCCTCCACTTT. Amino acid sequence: CASSLAGPLQPPLHF.

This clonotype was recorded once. The CDR3 nucleotides are TGTGCCAGTAGTATAAACAGGGACTATGGCTACACCTTC. Protein sequence: CASSINRDYGYTF. The chain recombines TRBV19 with TRBJ1-2; D possibly corresponds to TRBD1 (6 bases). The CDR3 totals 13 residues. The germline V gene has CDR1 LNHDA and CDR2 SQIVND (reference sequence). Trimming pared 2 bases from V and 3 bases from J, leaving 7 bases between.